The 30 T cell receptor beta chains below were found in one sample sequenced in a study of cytomegalovirus exposure and HLA in healthy donors. Researchers ran the PCR with 60 Vbeta and 13 Jbeta primers. Assay: immunoSEQ multiplex PCR; the TCRdb copy retains only in-frame clones and omits some. This table holds under 150,000 clones, around 77% found once. What was sequenced was PBMCs. The receptors shown here come from a woman younger than 45 in good health and CMV-seropositive.

The V gene is TRBV27, the J gene TRBJ2-1, with 10 bases aligning to TRBD2. V dropped 3 bases and J dropped 7; count of bases not matched to a gene: 12. The germline V gene encodes CDR1 MNHEY and CDR2 SMNVEV (reference sequence). The CDR3 loop spans 17 amino acids. This CDR3 is CASSFSSGSPALNEQFF. CDR3 bases: TGTGCCAGCAGTTTCTCTAGCGGGAGTCCGGCGCTGAATGAGCAGTTCTTC.

The J gene is TRBJ2-5, the V gene TRBV25-1; 9 nucleotides line up with TRBD1. The J call may be faulty, since TRBJ2-7 better matches the DNA end. The CDR3 consists of 16 residues. Per the germline V gene, CDR1 is MGHDK and CDR2 is SYGVNS. CDR3 in DNA: TGTGCCAGCAGCGCCAGACAGGGGGGTTCATCCTACGAGCAGTACTTC. It yields the protein CASSARQGGSSYEQYF.

The genes are TRBV11-1 and TRBJ1-4; D not certain. This CDR3 comprises 15 residues. CDR1 is SGHAT and CDR2 is FQDESV in the germline V gene (reference sequence). Trimming left V 0 bases short and J 10 bases short, with 15 bases between. In DNA form, the CDR3 reads TGTGCCAGCAGCTTAGCGCCCGGGATGCGGGGAAAACTGTTTTTT. Translated, it gives CASSLAPGMRGKLFF.

The chain joins TRBV11-3 to TRBJ1-3; D remains ambiguous. Germline CDR1 is SGHNT and CDR2 is YENEEA. The CDR3 extends over 12 amino acids. Trimming cost V 4 bases and J 9 bases, with 10 bases left between them. The CDR3 nucleotides are TGTGCCAGCAGCTCCGGGTTCCGCACCATATATTTT. Translated: CASSSGFRTIYF.

This chain uses TRBV7-4 with TRBJ1-5; 11 bases are shared with TRBD1. Trimming at V came to 0 bases and at J to 6 bases, leaving 1 base not matched to a gene. Germline V CDR1 and CDR2: SGHVT, SQSDAQ. This CDR3 has 15 amino acids. The CDR3 nucleotides are TGTGCCAGCAGCTTAGCGGACAGGGGGCTTCAGCCCCAGCATTTT. It encodes CASSLADRGLQPQHF.

CDR3 amino acids: CASSDPTDTTYEQYF. In nucleotides, the CDR3 is TGCGCCAGCAGTGATCCAACCGACACAACCTACGAGCAGTACTTC. The chain joins TRBV10-1 to TRBJ2-7, with D unresolved. CDR3 length: 15 residues. The germline gives CDR1 WNHNN, CDR2 SYGVQD (reference sequence). Trimming pared 3 bases from V and 2 bases from J, leaving 14 bases between.

The CDR3, as DNA: TGTGCCATCAGCGGAAACACACGGACAGGGATATCCTACAATGAGCAGTTCTTC. This codes for CAISGNTRTGISYNEQFF. The chain joins TRBV10-3 to TRBJ2-1; TRBD1 matches 8 bases. Germline CDR1 and CDR2: ENHRY and SYGVKD. The V segment lost 6 bases and the J segment 1 base; nucleotides outside the gene matches: 14. The CDR3 is 18 amino acids.

The chain uses TRBV27 and TRBJ2-3, with 10 bases identical to TRBD2. Trimming took 10 bases from V and 5 from J; bases not matched to a gene: 12. This CDR3 has 15 residues. Germline V gene sequence: CDR1 MNHEY, CDR2 SMNVEV (reference sequence). CDR3 region: CATQREGAFVDTQYF. CDR3 in DNA: TGTGCCACCCAGCGGGAGGGGGCCTTCGTAGATACGCAGTATTTT.

This sequence joins TRBV6-4 and TRBJ2-5; tentative D call: TRBD2 (6 bases). The CDR3 has 13 amino acids. Trimming removed 5 bases from V and 5 bases from J, with 12 bases in between. Germline loops: CDR1 MRHNA, CDR2 SNTAGT. The CDR3 is CASSREVLETQYF. CDR3 in DNA: TGTGCCAGCAGTAGGGAGGTTTTGGAGACCCAGTACTTC.

This clone came up a few times. This chain connects TRBV6-5 to TRBJ1-3; no clear D gene. The CDR3 length is 13 residues. V was cut by 2 bases and J by 4 bases, with 6 bases left in between. Germline assignment: CDR1 MNHEY and CDR2 SVGAGI. The CDR3, as DNA: TGTGCCAGCAGTTACAAACAGGGAAACACCATATATTTT. This codes for CASSYKQGNTIYF.

The J gene is TRBJ2-1, the V gene TRBV25-1; 10 bases agree with TRBD2. The CDR3 spans 16 residues. The V gene's germline CDR1 is MGHDK and CDR2 SYGVNS. The ends lost 2 bases at V and 3 bases at J; junction bases unmatched: 4. The CDR3 protein is CASSEGLAVFYNEQFF. The CDR3 nucleotides read TGTGCCAGCAGTGAAGGACTAGCGGTATTCTACAATGAGCAGTTCTTC.

This chain connects TRBV27 to TRBJ1-1, with D perhaps TRBD1 (5 bases). This CDR3 is built from 14 residues. The germline CDR1 and CDR2 sequences are MNHEY and SMNVEV (reference sequence). V lost 6 bases and J lost 7, with 18 bases in between. The CDR3 DNA sequence: TGTGCCAGCAGCCTTTTCGGACACCCATATGAAGCTTTCTTT. Translation: CASSLFGHPYEAFF.

This clone was seen a few times. At one end the junction does not follow the germline gene, possibly because of a read error. The chain joins TRBV7-9 to TRBJ2-7; a possible D gene is TRBD2 (5 bases). The CDR3 runs 12 residues. Germline V lookup: CDR1 SEHNR, CDR2 FQNEAQ (reference sequence). Here the CDR3 DNA reads TGTTCCAGCAGCCCCCCGGGATACGAGCAGTACTTC. Translated: CSSSPPGYEQYF.

This clone was detected once. The chain has TRBV5-1 and TRBJ1-1; no clear D gene. Germline V gene data show CDR1 as SGHRS and CDR2 as YFSETQ. The CDR3 length is 14 residues. V lost 4 bases and J lost 5, with 15 bases in between. The CDR3 DNA sequence: TGCGCCAGCAGCACGGAAGCGACTGGAACTGAAGCTTTCTTT. It encodes CASSTEATGTEAFF.

The chain combines TRBV7-9 with TRBJ2-7; 8 bases are a match to TRBD2. The V gene's germline CDR1 is SEHNR and CDR2 FQNEAQ (reference sequence). With 2 bases clipped from V and 3 bases from J, the junction kept 12 bases outside the gene matches. The CDR3 sequence is 17 residues long. CDR3 DNA: TGTGCCAGCAGCTTACCTCTCACGGGACTAGAAGACTACGAGCAGTACTTC. Protein: CASSLPLTGLEDYEQYF.

The rearrangement uses TRBV5-5 and TRBJ2-7; weak D call: TRBD2 (5 bases). The CDR3 is 13 residues long. The germline V and J ends were trimmed by 3 bases and 0 bases, with 7 bases remaining between them. CDR1 is SGHKS, CDR2 YYEKEE, per germline (reference sequence). CDR3 amino acids: CASSWGASYEQYF. The CDR3, as DNA: TGTGCCAGCAGCTGGGGAGCCTCCTACGAGCAGTACTTC.

The gene calls are TRBV18 and TRBJ2-3; 11 nucleotides line up with TRBD2. Germline V gene lookup returns CDR1 KGHSH and CDR2 LQKENI. V was clipped by 5 bases and J by 6 bases; unmatched bases: 16. The CDR3 has 18 residues. CDR3 coding DNA: TGTGCCAGCTCAACTTCAAGATCTAGCGGGGGGCCTTCCGATACGCAGTATTTT. Translating it yields CASSTSRSSGGPSDTQYF. The full variable domain, in which reference TRBV18 and TRBJ2-3 provide the parts outside the CDR3, is NAGVMQNPRHLVRRRGQEARLRCSPMKGHSHVYWYRQLPEEGLKFMVYLQKENIIDESGMPKERFSAEFPKEGPSILRIQQVVRGDSAAYFCASSTSRSSGGPSDTQYFGPGTRLTVL.

Only a few counts were recorded for this clone. The chain has TRBV6-5 and TRBJ2-5, with TRBD2 as a possible D gene (5 bases). V was trimmed by 5 bases and J by 5 bases, leaving 12 bases between them. Per germline, CDR1 MNHEY and CDR2 SVGAGI. The CDR3 totals 13 residues. The CDR3 is CASSPPGEETQYF. Here the CDR3 DNA reads TGTGCCAGCAGTCCCCCTGGGGAGGAGACCCAGTACTTC.

This clone came up a few times. The chain combines TRBV4-1 with TRBJ2-5, with D perhaps TRBD1 (5 bases). The germline CDR1 and CDR2 sequences are MGHRA and YSYEKL. This CDR3 has 19 residues. The V gene lost 2 bases and the J gene lost 2 bases, with 24 bases spanning the gap. As DNA, the CDR3 is TGCGCCAGCAGCCAAAGATTAGGGGTCGCAGGGTCTTTACAAGAGACCCAGTACTTC. Amino acids: CASSQRLGVAGSLQETQYF.

This clone has only one observation. The rearrangement joins TRBV2 to TRBJ2-5, with a possible D match to TRBD1 (5 bases). The CDR3 has 15 amino acids. Trimming took off 3 bases at V and 0 bases at J, with 11 bases between the two ends. The germline V gene has CDR1 SNHLY and CDR2 FYNNEI. This chain's CDR3 is CASSDWAGYQETQYF. The CDR3 nucleotides read TGTGCCAGCAGTGATTGGGCAGGGTACCAAGAGACCCAGTACTTC.

The chain recombines TRBV28 with TRBJ2-1; a possible D gene is TRBD1 (5 bases). CDR1 MDHEN and CDR2 SYDVKM come from the germline V gene. V was pared by 7 bases and J by 2 bases, with 9 bases between. This CDR3 contains 13 residues. The CDR3, as DNA: TGTGCCAGCACAGGGCAGACCTACAATGAGCAGTTCTTC. It translates to CASTGQTYNEQFF.

The CDR3 DNA reads as TGTGCCACCAGCGAAGGCGACTCCCAAGAGACCCAGTACTTC. This translates into CATSEGDSQETQYF. The gene calls are TRBV15 and TRBJ2-5; D unclear. Germline V gene lookup returns CDR1 LNHNV and CDR2 YYDKDF (reference sequence). The CDR3 runs 14 residues. V lost 5 bases and J lost 1, with 11 bases in between.

The chain has TRBV11-3 and TRBJ2-7, with D possibly being TRBD2 (5 bases). The CDR3 has 16 amino acids. V shed 0 bases and J shed 3 bases, with 15 bases lying between them. Germline loops: CDR1 SGHNT, CDR2 YENEEA. The CDR3 spells CASSLDRIGSRYEQYF. As DNA, the CDR3 is TGTGCCAGCAGCTTAGATCGCATAGGGAGTCGCTACGAGCAGTACTTC.

The chain is built from TRBV12-5 and TRBJ2-1; TRBD2 agrees at 13 bases. The CDR3 has 16 residues. The germline CDR1 and CDR2 sequences are LGHNT and FRNRAP. The trim removed 2 bases at V and 9 bases at J, leaving 7 bases unmatched. The DNA for the CDR3 is TGTGCTAGTGGTTTGCCCGGACTAGCGGGAGCACTTGAGCAGTTCTTC. This encodes CASGLPGLAGALEQFF.

The chain combines TRBV6-1 with TRBJ2-1; TRBD1 is a possible D gene (5 bases). The ends were cut back, 4 bases at V and 9 bases at J, with 10 bases in the middle. From germline, CDR1 is MNHNS and CDR2 SASEGT. CDR3 length: 12 residues. Written as DNA, the CDR3 is TGTGCCAGCAGTGGGTTGCAGGGTGAGCAGTTCTTC. It is translated as CASSGLQGEQFF.

This clone has more than one count but fewer than ten. The chain is built from TRBV9 and TRBJ2-3; D remains ambiguous. Germline V gene lookup returns CDR1 SGDLS and CDR2 YYNGEE. V was cut by 4 bases and J by 0 bases, with 15 bases left in between. CDR3 size: 16 residues. CDR3: CASSPTEIESTDTQYF. Written as DNA, the CDR3 is TGTGCCAGCAGCCCTACCGAAATAGAGAGCACAGATACGCAGTATTTT.

The gene calls are TRBV13 and TRBJ1-1, with a tentative D call TRBD1 (5 bases). The CDR3 consists of 13 residues. Trimming removed 1 base at V and 11 bases at J, with 14 bases between. From germline, CDR1 is PRHDT and CDR2 FYEKMQ (reference sequence). The CDR3 DNA sequence: TGTGCCAGCAGCTTAGCCGCCGGGGGAAATGCTTTCTTT. Amino acid sequence: CASSLAAGGNAFF.

With respect to this clone: One junction end disagrees with the germline gene, perhaps due to a read error. This chain uses TRBV7-9 with TRBJ1-1; D call uncertain. Germline CDR1 is SEHNR and CDR2 is FQNEAQ (reference sequence). The CDR3 covers 12 residues. In DNA, the CDR3 is TGTTCCAGCAGCTTAGGAGACACTGAAGCTTTCTTT. Protein sequence: CSSSLGDTEAFF.

This chain joins TRBV7-9 and TRBJ1-1; 9 bases fit TRBD1. This CDR3 is 13 amino acids long. Per germline, CDR1 SEHNR and CDR2 FQNEAQ (reference sequence). V was clipped by 8 bases and J by 4 bases; unmatched bases: 5. The CDR3 DNA reads TGTGCCAGCGGCGAGACAGGGGGCACTGAAGCTTTCTTT. This sequence encodes CASGETGGTEAFF.

This clone was found once. This chain joins TRBV5-1 and TRBJ1-1; 8 nucleotides line up with TRBD1. Per the germline V gene, CDR1 is SGHRS and CDR2 is YFSETQ. The CDR3 is 12 amino acids. V was clipped by 4 bases and J by 6 bases; unmatched bases: 2. The CDR3 loop is CASSPQGAEAFF. In DNA, the CDR3 is TGCGCCAGCAGCCCACAGGGGGCTGAAGCTTTCTTT.